These T cell receptor beta chains were read from a single sample in a study of healthy donors' naive CD4 and CD8 T cells. TCRdb used MiXCR to reprocess the reads, holding one entry per CDR3 protein. The table lists approximately 180,000 distinct CDR3 sequences, around 80% of them singletons. The sample taken for sequencing was naive CD4+ and CD8+ T cells sorted from blood, pooled from several donors. These receptors were obtained from a pool of human donors in good health; the sample pools cells from several healthy donors. The CDR3 runs from the conserved cysteine through the conserved F or W. The D gene is left open where the match is weak. Size tells how often a clone was seen (once, few, many) or the class of an expanded clone, and some rows leave it out.

d_gene: -
j_gene: TRBJ2-1
v_gene: TRBV4-1
abundance: -
CDR3aa: CASSQVGGEWSYNEQFF
CDR3nt: TGCGCCAGCAGCCAAGTGGGTGGGGAGTGGTCCTACAATGAGCAGTTCTTC

d_gene: TRBD1
j_gene: TRBJ2-5
v_gene: TRBV29-1
abundance: -
CDR3aa: CSVEPGQGEETQYF
CDR3nt: TGCAGCGTAGAACCGGGACAGGGGGAAGAGACCCAGTACTTC

d_gene: -
j_gene: TRBJ1-1
v_gene: TRBV30
abundance: -
CDR3aa: CAWIRPSTEAFF
CDR3nt: TGTGCCTGGATTAGGCCGAGCACTGAAGCTTTCTTT

d_gene: -
j_gene: TRBJ2-5
v_gene: TRBV10-3
abundance: -
CDR3aa: CAISGPYQETQYF
CDR3nt: TGTGCCATCAGTGGGCCCTACCAAGAGACCCAGTACTTC

d_gene: TRBD1
j_gene: TRBJ1-2
v_gene: TRBV6-6
abundance: few
CDR3aa: CASRGQGWGYGYTF
CDR3nt: TGTGCCAGCAGGGGACAGGGTTGGGGCTATGGCTACACCTTC

d_gene: -
j_gene: TRBJ2-3
v_gene: TRBV6-5
abundance: -
CDR3aa: CASSPSVIDTQYF
CDR3nt: TGTGCCAGCAGTCCAAGCGTAATAGATACGCAGTATTTT

d_gene: -
j_gene: TRBJ1-1
v_gene: TRBV4-1
abundance: -
CDR3aa: CASSQVVGGHTEAFF
CDR3nt: TGCGCCAGCAGCCAAGTAGTGGGAGGGCACACTGAAGCTTTCTTT

d_gene: TRBD1
j_gene: TRBJ2-2
v_gene: TRBV19
abundance: -
CDR3aa: CASSIRTGTNTGELFF
CDR3nt: TGTGCCAGTAGTATACGGACAGGGACGAACACCGGGGAGCTGTTTTTT

d_gene: TRBD1
j_gene: TRBJ2-3
v_gene: TRBV30
abundance: -
CDR3aa: CAWGPRQGITDTQYF
CDR3nt: TGTGCCTGGGGGCCCAGACAGGGGATCACAGATACGCAGTATTTT

d_gene: -
j_gene: TRBJ1-3
v_gene: TRBV5-1
abundance: -
CDR3aa: CASSPQGLGLAGGNTIYF
CDR3nt: TGCGCCAGCAGCCCGCAGGGTCTCGGACTCGCCGGAGGAAACACCATATATTTT

d_gene: TRBD1
j_gene: TRBJ1-2
v_gene: TRBV6-5
abundance: -
CDR3aa: CASWDRANYGYTF
CDR3nt: TGTGCCAGCTGGGACAGAGCTAACTATGGCTACACCTTC

d_gene: -
j_gene: TRBJ1-1
v_gene: TRBV29-1
abundance: -
CDR3aa: CSVAGRTEAFF
CDR3nt: TGCAGCGTAGCAGGGAGAACTGAAGCTTTCTTT

d_gene: -
j_gene: TRBJ2-7
v_gene: TRBV29-1
abundance: -
CDR3aa: CSAAEGTYEQYF
CDR3nt: TGCAGCGCCGCCGAGGGGACCTACGAGCAGTACTTC

d_gene: TRBD2
j_gene: TRBJ2-1
v_gene: TRBV11-3
abundance: -
CDR3aa: CASSLRSSGSDEQFF
CDR3nt: TGTGCCAGCAGCTTACGTTCTAGCGGGAGTGATGAGCAGTTCTTC

d_gene: -
j_gene: TRBJ2-1
v_gene: TRBV18
abundance: -
CDR3aa: CASSPFESGGEQFF
CDR3nt: TGTGCCAGCTCACCCTTTGAATCGGGCGGTGAGCAGTTCTTC

d_gene: -
j_gene: TRBJ1-1
v_gene: TRBV19
abundance: -
CDR3aa: CASRDGHPGTEAFF
CDR3nt: TGTGCCAGTCGTGACGGCCATCCTGGTACTGAAGCTTTCTTT

d_gene: -
j_gene: TRBJ2-7
v_gene: TRBV12-3/TRBV12-4
abundance: -
CDR3aa: CASSLLPGVTYEQYF
CDR3nt: TGTGCCAGCAGTTTACTTCCGGGAGTCACCTACGAGCAGTACTTC

d_gene: TRBD1
j_gene: TRBJ2-1
v_gene: TRBV19
abundance: -
CDR3aa: CATGQGLYNEQFF
CDR3nt: TGTGCCACGGGACAGGGTTTGTACAATGAGCAGTTCTTC

d_gene: -
j_gene: TRBJ2-1
v_gene: TRBV29-1
abundance: -
CDR3aa: CSVFGTYNEQFF
CDR3nt: TGCAGCGTTTTTGGGACCTACAATGAGCAGTTCTTC

d_gene: TRBD1
j_gene: TRBJ2-3
v_gene: TRBV29-1
abundance: -
CDR3aa: CSVGYRGLESTDTQYF
CDR3nt: TGCAGCGTTGGATACAGGGGGCTTGAGAGCACAGATACGCAGTATTTT

d_gene: -
j_gene: TRBJ2-1
v_gene: TRBV6-5
abundance: -
CDR3aa: CASSSGPGYNEQFF
CDR3nt: TGTGCCAGCAGTTCGGGACCGGGCTACAATGAGCAGTTCTTC

d_gene: TRBD1
j_gene: TRBJ1-2
v_gene: TRBV5-1
abundance: -
CDR3aa: CASSLEGGEGYTF
CDR3nt: TGCGCCAGCAGCTTGGAAGGGGGCGAGGGCTACACCTTC

d_gene: TRBD2
j_gene: TRBJ2-1
v_gene: TRBV29-1
abundance: -
CDR3aa: CSVEGWTSGSYNEQFF
CDR3nt: TGCAGCGTTGAAGGATGGACTAGCGGGAGTTACAATGAGCAGTTCTTC

d_gene: TRBD1
j_gene: TRBJ2-7
v_gene: TRBV13
abundance: -
CDR3aa: CASSLAGNRGHEQYF
CDR3nt: TGTGCCAGCAGCTTAGCCGGAAACAGGGGTCACGAGCAGTACTTC

d_gene: TRBD1
j_gene: TRBJ1-2
v_gene: TRBV29-1
abundance: once
CDR3aa: CSTGTGGPVGGGYTF
CDR3nt: TGCAGCACAGGGACAGGTGGCCCCGTGGGTGGTGGCTACACCTTC

d_gene: -
j_gene: TRBJ1-1
v_gene: TRBV29-1
abundance: -
CDR3aa: CSVDPTNTEAFF
CDR3nt: TGCAGCGTTGACCCAACGAACACTGAAGCTTTCTTT

d_gene: TRBD2
j_gene: TRBJ2-7
v_gene: TRBV19
abundance: -
CDR3aa: CASRRGTSGTYEQYF
CDR3nt: TGTGCCAGTAGACGGGGGACTAGCGGGACCTACGAGCAGTACTTC

d_gene: TRBD1
j_gene: TRBJ2-5
v_gene: TRBV27
abundance: -
CDR3aa: CASSQTGTGFQETQYF
CDR3nt: TGTGCCAGCAGTCAAACCGGGACAGGGTTTCAAGAGACCCAGTACTTC

d_gene: -
j_gene: TRBJ2-1
v_gene: TRBV30
abundance: -
CDR3aa: CAWSALGGYNEQFF
CDR3nt: TGTGCCTGGAGTGCTTTGGGCGGATACAATGAGCAGTTCTTC

d_gene: -
j_gene: TRBJ1-4
v_gene: TRBV2
abundance: few
CDR3aa: CASRAQGGKLFF
CDR3nt: TGTGCCAGCAGAGCTCAGGGTGGGAAACTGTTTTTT

d_gene: -
j_gene: TRBJ1-2
v_gene: TRBV10-3
abundance: once
CDR3aa: CAISESIRENGYTF
CDR3nt: TGTGCCATCAGTGAGTCAATCAGGGAGAATGGCTACACCTTC

d_gene: TRBD1
j_gene: TRBJ2-7
v_gene: TRBV6-6
abundance: -
CDR3aa: CASSYPQDRGFYEQYF
CDR3nt: TGTGCCAGCAGTTACCCTCAGGACAGGGGGTTCTACGAGCAGTACTTC

d_gene: -
j_gene: TRBJ1-1
v_gene: TRBV19
abundance: -
CDR3aa: CASSIAARGALTEAFF
CDR3nt: TGTGCCAGTAGTATAGCCGCGCGGGGCGCGTTAACTGAAGCTTTCTTT

d_gene: TRBD1
j_gene: TRBJ2-6
v_gene: TRBV5-4
abundance: once
CDR3aa: CASSAMGQGASGANVLTF
CDR3nt: TGTGCCAGCAGCGCCATGGGACAGGGGGCTTCTGGGGCCAACGTCCTGACTTTC

d_gene: -
j_gene: TRBJ1-6
v_gene: TRBV30
abundance: -
CDR3aa: CAWRGGTVSESNSPLHF
CDR3nt: TGTGCCTGGAGGGGAGGGACGGTATCCGAGAGTAATTCACCCCTCCACTTT

d_gene: -
j_gene: TRBJ1-1
v_gene: TRBV6-2/TRBV6-3
abundance: few
CDR3aa: CASTDGWGTEAFF
CDR3nt: TGTGCCAGCACCGACGGCTGGGGCACTGAAGCTTTCTTT

d_gene: -
j_gene: TRBJ2-7
v_gene: TRBV5-5
abundance: -
CDR3aa: CASSLLGLEQYF
CDR3nt: TGTGCCAGCAGCTTGCTAGGGCTCGAGCAGTACTTC